The 17 T cell receptor beta chains below all came from one sample that was sequenced in a study of Ad26.COV2.S vaccination and SARS-CoV-2 variants. Specified treatment: roughly 20 received Ad26.COV2.S at low or high dose, single or two shots; about 5 received placebo; per-sample allocation not given. Collection of the samples took place on day 63 after the first injection of vaccine or placebo. This table comes from immunoSEQ multiplex PCR, and its TCRdb copy is limited to in-frame clones, with some not included. This table has under 400,000 clones, roughly 91% appearing once. The specimen comprised peripheral blood, sampled in a trial of Ad26.COV2.S vaccine versus placebo. All receptors come from a person between 18 and 65 years old who received the Ad26.COV2.S COVID-19 vaccine or a placebo.

The chain links TRBV5-5 to TRBJ2-1, with D perhaps TRBD1 (6 bases). The V gene lost 4 bases and the J gene lost 6 bases, with 17 bases spanning the gap. Germline CDR1 SGHKS, CDR2 YYEKEE (reference sequence). The CDR3 consists of 15 residues. In DNA, the CDR3 is TGTGCCAGCAGCCTCAGGGGAAGTTTCGTCAATGAGCAGTTCTTC. Its translation is CASSLRGSFVNEQFF.

Remarks on this clone: The sample holds other DNA sequences that translate to the same CDR3. The V gene is TRBV6-5, the J gene TRBJ1-3, with D hard to call. This CDR3 region has 14 residues. CDR1 is MNHEY and CDR2 is SVGAGI in the germline V gene. V shed 2 bases and J shed 1 base, with 6 bases lying between them. The CDR3 sequence is CASSYGGSGNTIYF. The CDR3 DNA reads TGTGCCAGCAGTTACGGAGGGTCTGGAAACACCATATATTTT.

The V gene is TRBV15, the J gene TRBJ2-2; 9 bases map to TRBD1. This CDR3 contains 15 residues. Per germline, CDR1 LNHNV and CDR2 YYDKDF (reference sequence). Trimming at V came to 5 bases and at J to 5 bases, leaving 6 bases not matched to a gene. CDR3 DNA: TGTGCCACCAGCGGACGACAGGGGGGAACCGGGGAGCTGTTTTTT. Its protein product is CATSGRQGGTGELFF.

This clone was detected a few times. DNA of the CDR3: TGTGCCAGCAGTTTGGCAGCAGGAAACACCATATATTTT. Protein product: CASSLAAGNTIYF. The J gene is TRBJ1-3, the V gene TRBV12-3 or TRBV12-4; unclear D gene. Trimming removed 3 bases from V and 4 bases from J, with 7 bases in between. The CDR3 covers 13 residues.

The gene calls are TRBV19 and TRBJ2-2; no clear D gene. CDR3 length equals 15 residues. The germline CDR1 and CDR2 sequences are LNHDA and SQIVND (reference sequence). V lost 7 bases to trimming and J lost 0 bases, with 12 bases between them. The CDR3 is CASMDNPTNTGELFF. Here the CDR3 DNA reads TGTGCCAGTATGGATAATCCCACGAACACCGGGGAGCTGTTTTTT. The whole variable domain, filled in from reference TRBV19 and TRBJ2-2, reads DGGITQSPKYLFRKEGQNVTLSCEQNLNHDAMYWYRQDPGQGLRLIYYSQIVNDFQKGDIAEGYSVSREKKESFPLTVTSAQKNPTAFYLCASMDNPTNTGELFFGEGSRLTVL.

The chain employs TRBV4-2 and TRBJ1-1, with D tentatively TRBD1 (6 bases). Looked up from germline, CDR1 is LGHNA and CDR2 is YNFKEQ. V lost 0 bases and J 4 bases, leaving 18 bases between the germline ends. The CDR3 is made up of 17 amino acids. The CDR3 nucleotides are TGTGCCAGCAGCCAAGAGGACTACAGGGAGTTGGGCACTGAAGCTTTCTTT. It translates to CASSQEDYRELGTEAFF.

This chain uses TRBV27 with TRBJ1-1, with 7 bases matching TRBD1. With V trimmed by 6 bases and J by 5 bases, 12 bases remained unmatched. Germline lookup yields CDR1 MNHEY and CDR2 SMNVEV (reference sequence). This CDR3 has 15 residues. CDR3 nucleotide sequence: TGTGCCAGCAGAGGGACAGTGATGCAGGGGACTGAAGCTTTCTTT. It yields the protein CASRGTVMQGTEAFF.

V usage is TRBV5-6 and J usage is TRBJ2-3, with 7 positions matching TRBD2. The CDR3 is made up of 14 amino acids. V shed 3 bases and J 8 bases; nucleotides not matched to a gene: 9. Germline V gene data show CDR1 as SGHDT and CDR2 as YYEEEE. The CDR3 here is CASSSDIQRGTQYF. DNA of the CDR3: TGTGCCAGCAGCTCGGATATCCAGCGGGGTACGCAGTATTTT. The full variable domain, rest sourced from reference TRBV5-6 and TRBJ2-3, is DAGVTQSPTHLIKTRGQQVTLRCSPKSGHDTVSWYQQALGQGPQFIFQYYEEEERQRGNFPDRFSGHQFPNYSSELNVNALLLGDSALYLCASSSDIQRGTQYFGPGTRLTVL.

The V and J genes are TRBV16 and TRBJ1-1, with D possibly matching TRBD1 (6 bases). Per the germline V gene, CDR1 is KGHSY and CDR2 is FQNENV. The CDR3 covers 13 residues. V was shortened by 0 bases and J by 7 bases, with 9 bases between the two germline ends. The CDR3 nucleotides read TGTGCCAGCAGCCAATCAGGGGGGTTTGAAGCTTTCTTT. Its translation is CASSQSGGFEAFF.

J is TRBJ1-1 and V is TRBV7-2; the match to TRBD1 covers 7 bases. Trimming removed 4 bases from V and 0 bases from J; junction bases left unmatched: 8. CDR3 length: 16 amino acids. Germline values: CDR1 SGHTA, CDR2 FQGNSA. CDR3 region: CASSSQGTPMNTEAFF. The CDR3 DNA sequence: TGTGCCAGCAGCTCACAGGGGACCCCCATGAACACTGAAGCTTTCTTT.

This clone occurred once. V is TRBV9 and J is TRBJ1-5; TRBD1 agrees at 7 bases. This CDR3 has 15 amino acids. Germline loops: CDR1 SGDLS, CDR2 YYNGEE. V shed 5 bases and J 4 bases; nucleotides not matched to a gene: 9. The CDR3 is CASRYRDSKNQPQHF. CDR3 bases: TGTGCCAGCAGATACCGGGACAGTAAAAATCAGCCCCAGCATTTT.

The chain recombines TRBV7-6 with TRBJ1-1; 8 positions agree with TRBD1. The CDR3 is 15 residues long. Germline V gene data show CDR1 as SGHVS and CDR2 as FNYEAQ. J gave up 0 bases and V 4 bases, and 4 bases lay outside the gene matches. The CDR3 here is CASSYQGAMNTEAFF. The CDR3 nucleotides are TGTGCCAGCAGCTACCAGGGGGCTATGAACACTGAAGCTTTCTTT.

In the case of this clone: The identical CDR3 is also encoded by other nucleotide sequences in the sample. The V and J genes are TRBV6-5 and TRBJ1-1; 8 bases fit TRBD1. CDR1 is MNHEY and CDR2 is SVGAGI in the germline V gene. There are 14 residues in the CDR3. V dropped 6 bases and J dropped 0; count of bases not matched to a gene: 3. The CDR3 bases are TGTGCCAGCAGCTGGACAGGGATGAACACTGAAGCTTTCTTT. Translating it yields CASSWTGMNTEAFF.

This clone was counted between two and nine times. The chain joins TRBV7-8 to TRBJ1-5; 12 bases map to TRBD1. This CDR3 is built from 17 residues. V trimming: 5 bases; J trimming: 6 bases; junction bases outside the gene matches: 11. CDR1 and CDR2 from the germline V gene are SGHVS and FQNEAQ. The CDR3 DNA reads TGTGCCAGCAGCCCACGGGGGACAGGGGGCTGGAGTCAGCCCCAGCATTTT. Protein: CASSPRGTGGWSQPQHF.

CDR3 nucleotides: TGTGCCACCAGCAGAGACAGGGGCGGGGAGACCCAGTACTTC. Translated: CATSRDRGGETQYF. The chain joins TRBV15 to TRBJ2-5; the D gene is possibly TRBD1 (6 bases). V lost 0 bases and J lost 5, with 10 bases in between. Germline V CDR1 and CDR2: LNHNV, YYDKDF (reference sequence). This CDR3 region has 14 residues.

A few counts support this clone. The chain couples TRBV5-1 to TRBJ2-5, with D possibly TRBD2 on 6 matching bases. With 1 base removed from V and 2 bases from J, the gap between germline ends came to 18 bases. Germline CDR1 and CDR2: SGHRS and YFSETQ. CDR3 length: 17 residues. The CDR3 DNA sequence: TGCGCCAGCAGCTTGAGGGGTTTTGGAGGGGCGCAAGAGACCCAGTACTTC. Translating gives CASSLRGFGGAQETQYF.

The rearrangement uses TRBV5-6 and TRBJ2-7, with D unresolved. The CDR3 loop spans 12 amino acids. Germline-derived CDR1 and CDR2 are SGHDT and YYEEEE. Trimming took off 0 bases at V and 6 bases at J, with 7 bases between the two ends. The CDR3 reads CASSLGRAEQYF. In DNA, the CDR3 is TGTGCCAGCAGCTTGGGTAGGGCCGAGCAGTACTTC.